The source of this TCR beta chain is a study of preoperative IRX-2 immunotherapy in early breast cancer. Indicated treatment: preoperative locoregional IRX-2 cytokine immunotherapy. Preoperative locoregional IRX-2 cytokine immunotherapy was tested in the phase Ib source study. Only in-frame clones appear in the TCRdb table, and some are missing; sequencing was by immunoSEQ multiplex PCR. There are about 98,000 clones in the sample; roughly 89% occur only once, and approximately 2% lies in the top ten. Trimming took 9 bases from V and 0 from J, leaving 21 bases between them. Germline CDR1 LNHDA, CDR2 SQIVND (reference sequence). This CDR3 spans 18 amino acids.

This TCR was recovered from a human donor with breast cancer. This sequence joins TRBV19 and TRBJ2-6; D ambiguous. The input for sequencing was tumor tissue, taken after IRX-2 immunotherapy. For the CDR3, the DNA is TGTGCCAGCCGACCTGGTATTCCATCCAGCTCTGGGGCCAACGTCCTGACTTTC. Its translation is CASRPGIPSSSGANVLTF.